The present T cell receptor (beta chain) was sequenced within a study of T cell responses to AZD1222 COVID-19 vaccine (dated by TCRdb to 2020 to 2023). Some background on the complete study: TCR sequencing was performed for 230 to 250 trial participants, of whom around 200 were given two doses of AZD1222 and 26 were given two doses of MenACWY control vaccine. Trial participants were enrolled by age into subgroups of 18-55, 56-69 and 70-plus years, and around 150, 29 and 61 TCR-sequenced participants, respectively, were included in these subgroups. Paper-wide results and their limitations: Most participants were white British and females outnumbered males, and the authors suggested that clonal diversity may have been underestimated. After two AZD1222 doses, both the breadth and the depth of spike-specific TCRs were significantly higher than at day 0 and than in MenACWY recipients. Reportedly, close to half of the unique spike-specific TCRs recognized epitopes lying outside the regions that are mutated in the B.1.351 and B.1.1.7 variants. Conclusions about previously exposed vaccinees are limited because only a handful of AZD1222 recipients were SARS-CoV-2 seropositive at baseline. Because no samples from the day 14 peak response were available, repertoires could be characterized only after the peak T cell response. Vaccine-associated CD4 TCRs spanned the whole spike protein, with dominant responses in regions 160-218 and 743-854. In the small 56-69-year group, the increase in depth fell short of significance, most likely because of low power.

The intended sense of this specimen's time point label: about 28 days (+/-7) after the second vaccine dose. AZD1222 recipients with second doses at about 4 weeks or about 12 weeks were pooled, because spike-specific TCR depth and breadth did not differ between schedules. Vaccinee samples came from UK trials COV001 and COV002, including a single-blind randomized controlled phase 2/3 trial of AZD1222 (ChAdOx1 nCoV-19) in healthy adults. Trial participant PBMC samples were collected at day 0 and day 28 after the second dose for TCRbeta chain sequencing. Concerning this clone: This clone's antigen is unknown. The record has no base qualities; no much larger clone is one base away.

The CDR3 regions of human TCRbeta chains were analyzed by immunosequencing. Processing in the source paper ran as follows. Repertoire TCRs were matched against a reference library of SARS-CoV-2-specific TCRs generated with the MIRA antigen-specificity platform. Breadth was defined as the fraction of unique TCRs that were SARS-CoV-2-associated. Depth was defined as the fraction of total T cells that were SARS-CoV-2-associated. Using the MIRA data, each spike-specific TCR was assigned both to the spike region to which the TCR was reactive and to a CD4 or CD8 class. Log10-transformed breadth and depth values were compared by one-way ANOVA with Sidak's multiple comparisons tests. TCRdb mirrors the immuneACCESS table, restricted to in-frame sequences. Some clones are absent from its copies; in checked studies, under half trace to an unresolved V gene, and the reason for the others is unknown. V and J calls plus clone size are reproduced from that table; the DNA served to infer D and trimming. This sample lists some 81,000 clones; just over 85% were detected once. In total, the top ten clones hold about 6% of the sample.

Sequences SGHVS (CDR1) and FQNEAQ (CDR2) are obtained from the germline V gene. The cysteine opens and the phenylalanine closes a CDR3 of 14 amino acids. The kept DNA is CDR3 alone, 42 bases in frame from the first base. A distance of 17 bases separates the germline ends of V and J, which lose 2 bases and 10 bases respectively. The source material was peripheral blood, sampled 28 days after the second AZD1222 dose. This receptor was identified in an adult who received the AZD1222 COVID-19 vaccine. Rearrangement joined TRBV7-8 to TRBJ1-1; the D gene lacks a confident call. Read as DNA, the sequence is TGTGCCAGCAGCTTAACGGCTGCCCTGGGATCAGCTTTCTTT. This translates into CASSLTAALGSAFF.